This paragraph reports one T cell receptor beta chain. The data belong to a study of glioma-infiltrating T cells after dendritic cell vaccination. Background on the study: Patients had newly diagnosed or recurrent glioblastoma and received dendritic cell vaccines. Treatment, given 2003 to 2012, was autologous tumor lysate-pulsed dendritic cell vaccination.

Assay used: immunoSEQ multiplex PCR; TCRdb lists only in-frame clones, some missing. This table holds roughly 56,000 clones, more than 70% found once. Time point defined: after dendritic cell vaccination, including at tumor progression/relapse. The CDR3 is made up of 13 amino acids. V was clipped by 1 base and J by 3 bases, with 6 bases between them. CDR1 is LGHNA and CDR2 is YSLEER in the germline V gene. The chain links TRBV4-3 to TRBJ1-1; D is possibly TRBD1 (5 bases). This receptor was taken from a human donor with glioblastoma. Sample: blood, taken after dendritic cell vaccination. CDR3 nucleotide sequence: TGCGCCAGCAGCCAAGCCAGGGACACTGAAGCTTTCTTT. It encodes CASSQARDTEAFF.